Listed below are T cell receptor beta chains from one sample, sequenced in a study of T cell repertoires in cytomegalovirus infection. For these receptors, no antigen is known. From the reads, TCRdb called clonotypes with MiXCR, one entry per CDR3 protein. The table shows 400,000 to 600,000 distinct CDR3 sequences, with 42% occurring only once. This specimen was cultured PBMCs, taken from culture after CMV antigen stimulation. Receptor source: a human donor in good health (CMV status not recorded). Some clones in this sample may be carry-over from other donors' samples. Each CDR3 is given with its conserved first and last residue.

length,J,V,CDR3
12,TRBJ1-1,TRBV12-3/TRBV12-4,CASSLGQGEAFF
12,TRBJ2-2,TRBV24-1,CATQPDTGELFF
17,TRBJ2-7,TRBV15,CATSRDLGRDRGYEQYF
16,TRBJ2-1,TRBV7-9,CASSRRAGSSYNEQFF
13,TRBJ2-7,TRBV7-2,CASSPALLYEQYF
15,TRBJ1-2,TRBV7-2,CASSLAREIMSGYTF
13,TRBJ2-7,TRBV12-3/TRBV12-4,CASNQGYGDEQYF
14,TRBJ2-3,TRBV11-2,CASSSIAGADTQYF
14,TRBJ2-3,TRBV2,CASSPRTGTDTQYF
16,TRBJ2-7,TRBV11-2,CASSLVSGPSSYEQYF
12,TRBJ1-3,TRBV11-2,CASTWTGNTIYF
14,TRBJ2-7,TRBV15,CATSPGPTVDEQYF
13,TRBJ2-4,TRBV2,CASRYPDKNIQYF
15,TRBJ1-2,TRBV11-2,CASRTRDRGNYGYTF
14,TRBJ1-5,TRBV27,CASQDSYSNQPQHF
17,TRBJ1-3,TRBV11-2,CASSQDPGPTSGNTIYF
15,TRBJ2-3,TRBV7-8,CASLRAPISTDTQYF
15,TRBJ1-2,TRBV20-1,CSARPVTGGSGGYTF
15,TRBJ2-1,TRBV11-2,CASSLDLTSGREQFF
14,TRBJ2-7,TRBV6-1,CASSEFGPSYEQYF
14,TRBJ2-7,TRBV10-3,CATVDSDLSYEQYF
17,TRBJ2-2,TRBV11-1,CASSPLLTAQNTGELFF
13,TRBJ2-7,TRBV12-3/TRBV12-4,CASRLGLADEQYF
15,TRBJ1-5,TRBV6-1,CASSVQLHSNQPQHF
13,TRBJ2-1,TRBV6-8,CASLSLTSDEQFF
13,TRBJ1-5,TRBV6-1,CASDRGNYQPQHF
14,TRBJ2-7,TRBV6-1,CASSDNRLDYEQYF
14,TRBJ2-7,TRBV12-3/TRBV12-4,CASTPGELVNEQYF
12,TRBJ2-7,TRBV10-2,CASGGGRGEQYF
16,TRBJ2-1,TRBV6-6,CASSYTLGASYNEQFF
19,TRBJ2-3,TRBV7-6,CASSLEGRASLTATDTQYF
13,TRBJ2-1,TRBV15,CATSNVEANEQFF
15,TRBJ2-6,TRBV7-2,CASSLEGMGANVLTF
16,TRBJ2-2,TRBV5-4,CASSRRQGENTGELFF
10,TRBJ2-3,TRBV23-1,CAPSRDTQYF
16,TRBJ2-2,TRBV5-4,CASSPSSSGRTGELFF
13,TRBJ2-3,TRBV7-2,CASSFRGQNTQYF
16,TRBJ1-5,TRBV7-2,CASSFSGQASSQPQHF
15,TRBJ2-5,TRBV7-2,CASNTLRGPQETQYF
10,TRBJ1-1,TRBV6-8,CARGGTEAFF
13,TRBJ1-6,TRBV19,CASSILGNSPLHF
16,TRBJ2-3,TRBV7-2,CASSPRLAGDTDTQYF
14,TRBJ1-1,TRBV7-2,CASSLVGRATEAFF
15,TRBJ2-3,TRBV7-2,CASSNEGEGQDTQYF
16,TRBJ2-2,TRBV7-2,CASSSLAVAGFGELFF
13,TRBJ2-7,TRBV12-3/TRBV12-4,CASSLGGEILKYF